This T cell receptor beta chain stems from a study of cytotoxic CD8 clonotypes in ibrutinib-treated CLL. Study at large: Across the patients, 10 to 11 were relapsed/refractory, 15 treatment-naive and roughly 17 IGHV unmutated. Some 25 partial and 2 complete responses; at median roughly 67 months, around 14 remitted, roughly 12 progressed.

Depths of 1 in 200,000 to 1 in 1 million T cells were the sequencing target. Some clones are missing from TCRdb's copy, which holds only in-frame ones; the method was immunoSEQ multiplex PCR. The top ten clones hold 15% of a sample with almost 250,000 clones, 70% of them seen once. Study results and caveats: There were few public clonotypes, and on treatment they contracted or stayed stable.

CDR3 size: 13 residues. Trimming shortened V by 8 bases and J by 3 bases, and 14 bases separated the two germline ends. Germline loops: CDR1 MDHEN, CDR2 SYDVKM. Only a few counts were recorded for this clone. The antigen is unknown. The clonotype originates from a human donor with chronic lymphocytic leukemia. Sequencing used PBMCs, obtained after 24 months of ibrutinib treatment. The chain has TRBV28 and TRBJ2-7; perhaps TRBD2 as D (6 bases). The CDR3 DNA is TGTGCCAGCCTCGGGACTTTCAACTACGAGCAGTACTTC. Its translation: CASLGTFNYEQYF.